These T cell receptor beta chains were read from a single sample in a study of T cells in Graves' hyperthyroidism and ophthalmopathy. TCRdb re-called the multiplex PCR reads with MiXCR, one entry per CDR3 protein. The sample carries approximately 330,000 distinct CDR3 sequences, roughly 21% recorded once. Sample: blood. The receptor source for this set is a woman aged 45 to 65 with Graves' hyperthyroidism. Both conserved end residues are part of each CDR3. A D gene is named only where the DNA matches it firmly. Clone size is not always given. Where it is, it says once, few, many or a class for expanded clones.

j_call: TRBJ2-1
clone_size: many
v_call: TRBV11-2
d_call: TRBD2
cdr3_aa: CASSRTSGGGNEQFF
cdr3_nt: TGTGCCAGCAGCCGGACTAGCGGGGGCGGCAATGAGCAGTTCTTC

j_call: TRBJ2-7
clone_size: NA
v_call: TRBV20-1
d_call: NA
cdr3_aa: CSARDVPGRPPNEQYF
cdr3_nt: TGCAGTGCTAGAGACGTACCAGGGAGACCTCCCAACGAGCAGTACTTC

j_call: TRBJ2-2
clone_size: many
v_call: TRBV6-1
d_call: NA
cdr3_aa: CASRDPNTGELFF
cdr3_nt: TGTGCCAGCAGGGACCCGAACACCGGGGAGCTGTTTTTT

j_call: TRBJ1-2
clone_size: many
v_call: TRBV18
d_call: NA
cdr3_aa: CASSPPTSVSYTF
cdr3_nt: TGTGCCAGCTCACCACCGACGAGCGTAAGCTACACCTTC

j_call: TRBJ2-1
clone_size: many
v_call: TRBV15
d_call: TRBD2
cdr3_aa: CATSRERGSRTSGKTNEQFF
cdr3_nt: TGTGCCACCAGCAGAGAGAGGGGCTCCCGCACTAGCGGGAAGACCAATGAGCAGTTCTTC

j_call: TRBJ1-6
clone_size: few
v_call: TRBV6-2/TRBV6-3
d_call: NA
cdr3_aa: CASSLPGSASPLHF
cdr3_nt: TGTGCCAGCAGTCTTCCCGGCTCTGCTTCACCCCTCCACTTT

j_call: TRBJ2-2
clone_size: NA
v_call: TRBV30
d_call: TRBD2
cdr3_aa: CAWSVRIAGGTGELFF
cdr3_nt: TGTGCCTGGAGTGTACGAATAGCGGGAGGGACCGGGGAGCTGTTTTTT

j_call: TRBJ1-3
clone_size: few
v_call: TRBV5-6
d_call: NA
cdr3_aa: CASSRTGGANTIYF
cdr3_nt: TGTGCCAGCTCAAGGACGGGGGGCGCCAACACCATATATTTT

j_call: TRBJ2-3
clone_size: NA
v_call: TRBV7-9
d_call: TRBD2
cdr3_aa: CASRKNGAGTTDTQYF
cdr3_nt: TGTGCCAGCAGGAAAAATGGAGCGGGGACCACAGATACGCAGTATTTT

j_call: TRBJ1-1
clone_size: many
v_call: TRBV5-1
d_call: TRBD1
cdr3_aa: CASSQAGTGHTEAFF
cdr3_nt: TGCGCCAGCAGCCAAGCCGGGACAGGACATACTGAAGCTTTCTTT

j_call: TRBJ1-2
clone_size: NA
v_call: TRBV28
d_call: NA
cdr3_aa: CASGGVSVGYTF
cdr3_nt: TGTGCCAGCGGGGGGGTTTCCGTTGGCTACACCTTC

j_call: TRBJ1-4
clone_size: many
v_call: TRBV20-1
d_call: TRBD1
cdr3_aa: CSADRVLTNEKLFF
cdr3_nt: TGCAGTGCGGACAGGGTTTTGACTAATGAAAAACTGTTTTTT

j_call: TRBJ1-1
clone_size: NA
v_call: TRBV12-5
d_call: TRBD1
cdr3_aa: CASGLTQGAHTEAFF
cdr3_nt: TGTGCTAGTGGATTAACACAGGGGGCGCACACTGAAGCTTTCTTT

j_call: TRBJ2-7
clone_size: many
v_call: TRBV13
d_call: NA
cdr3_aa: CASSLGGRRYSYEQYF
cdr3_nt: TGTGCCAGCAGCTTGGGGGGGCGGCGTTACTCCTACGAGCAGTACTTC

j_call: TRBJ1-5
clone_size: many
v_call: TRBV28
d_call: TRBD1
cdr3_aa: CASRQDRARNQAQHF
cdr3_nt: TGTGCCAGCAGACAGGACAGGGCACGGAATCAGGCCCAGCATTTT

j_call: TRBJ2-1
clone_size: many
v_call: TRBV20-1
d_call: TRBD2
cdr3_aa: CSARDEGSGRYEQFF
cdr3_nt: TGCAGTGCTAGAGATGAAGGTAGCGGGAGATATGAGCAGTTCTTC

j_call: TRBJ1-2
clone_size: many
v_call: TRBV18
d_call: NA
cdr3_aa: CASSPAQSNYGYTF
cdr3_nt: TGTGCCAGCTCACCCGCACAGTCTAACTATGGCTACACCTTC

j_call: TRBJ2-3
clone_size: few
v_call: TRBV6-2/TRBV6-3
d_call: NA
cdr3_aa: CASRGKGISDTQYF
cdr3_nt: TGTGCCAGCAGGGGGAAAGGGATTTCAGATACGCAGTATTTT